One sample yielded the 6 T cell receptor beta chains listed below, sequenced in a study of beta chain features in type 1 diabetes (dated by TCRdb to the late 2010s). Their recognized antigens are unknown. Receptor libraries were prepared by the immunoSEQ multiplex PCR assay. The entire amount of isolated RNA was reverse transcribed using the High Capacity cDNA Reverse Transcription Kit, so the sequenced TCRB transcripts were expressed ones. TCRdb holds this immuneACCESS table with in-frame rearrangements only. Some clones are missing; in checked studies, unresolved V genes explain under half, and the rest has no known cause. This sample has 600,000 or so clones in its table, and about 14% of those were observed once. The top ten hold approximately 0.043% of the sample. Here is what the overall study found, with its caveats: Type 1 diabetes patients showed a moderate but significant shortening of TCRB CDR3 length in all four CD4+ subsets.

The sample taken for sequencing was naive CD4+ T cells from blood. Sample cell subset or site, as interpreted from the label and publication: true naive CD4+ T cells. These receptors were taken from a man aged 18 to 30 with type 1 diabetes.

This clone turned up a few times. This chain uses TRBV7-2 with TRBJ2-1, with TRBD2 identical over 11 bases. The CDR3 has 16 residues. Germline V lookup: CDR1 SGHTA, CDR2 FQGNSA. V was clipped by 5 bases and J by 7 bases; unmatched bases: 10. CDR3 amino acids: CASSDAPGLADNEQFF. CDR3 nucleotide sequence: TGTGCCAGCAGCGATGCACCGGGACTAGCGGATAATGAGCAGTTCTTC.

The V call is TRBV6-1, the J call TRBJ1-2; D uncertain. The V and J ends lost 8 bases and 3 bases respectively, with 13 bases between them. This CDR3 contains 13 residues. Germline V gives CDR1 MNHNS, CDR2 SASEGT. The CDR3 DNA sequence: TGTGCCAGCGAAGGGAATAATTACTATGGCTACACCTTC. Encoded protein: CASEGNNYYGYTF.

A few counts support this clone. The V and J genes are TRBV10-3 and TRBJ2-3; TRBD2 matches 10 bases. Germline V gene data show CDR1 as ENHRY and CDR2 as SYGVKD. J lost 4 bases, V lost 7 bases, and 2 bases had no gene match. The CDR3 contains 13 residues. The CDR3 protein is CAIKGTSADTQYF. In DNA, the CDR3 is TGTGCCATCAAGGGGACTAGCGCAGATACGCAGTATTTT.

The chain carries TRBV11-2 and TRBJ2-3, with TRBD1 as a possible D gene (6 bases). The CDR3 runs 14 residues. The germline gives CDR1 SGHAT, CDR2 FQNNGV. V was trimmed by 0 bases and J by 7 bases, leaving 11 bases between them. CDR3 coding DNA: TGTGCCAGCAGCTTAGATACAGGGCTGAATACGCAGTATTTT. Its protein product is CASSLDTGLNTQYF.

Only a few counts were recorded for this clone. The chain uses TRBV30 and TRBJ1-2; maybe TRBD1 (6 bases). Looked up from germline, CDR1 is GTSNPN and CDR2 is SVGIG (reference sequence). CDR3 size: 14 residues. Trimming removed 1 base from V and 6 bases from J, with 15 bases in between. The CDR3 sequence: CAWSASRGAHGYTF. The CDR3 coding sequence is TGTGCCTGGAGTGCCTCCCGGGGGGCGCATGGCTACACCTTC. The entire variable domain, with the rest obtained from reference TRBV30 and TRBJ1-2, is as follows: SQTIHQWPATLVQPVGSPLSLECTVEGTSNPNLYWYRQAAGRGLQLLFYSVGIGQISSEVPQNLSASRPQDRQFILSSKKLLLSDSGFYLCAWSASRGAHGYTFGSGTRLTVV.

The chain combines TRBV7-9 with TRBJ2-1, with D tentatively TRBD1 or TRBD2 (5 bases each). Trimming pared 11 bases from V and 1 base from J, leaving 15 bases between. Germline loops: CDR1 SEHNR, CDR2 FQNEAQ (reference sequence). The CDR3 is 14 amino acids. CDR3 coding DNA: TGTGCCGGAAACCGGGACGGGTCCTACAATGAGCAGTTCTTC. This sequence encodes CAGNRDGSYNEQFF.